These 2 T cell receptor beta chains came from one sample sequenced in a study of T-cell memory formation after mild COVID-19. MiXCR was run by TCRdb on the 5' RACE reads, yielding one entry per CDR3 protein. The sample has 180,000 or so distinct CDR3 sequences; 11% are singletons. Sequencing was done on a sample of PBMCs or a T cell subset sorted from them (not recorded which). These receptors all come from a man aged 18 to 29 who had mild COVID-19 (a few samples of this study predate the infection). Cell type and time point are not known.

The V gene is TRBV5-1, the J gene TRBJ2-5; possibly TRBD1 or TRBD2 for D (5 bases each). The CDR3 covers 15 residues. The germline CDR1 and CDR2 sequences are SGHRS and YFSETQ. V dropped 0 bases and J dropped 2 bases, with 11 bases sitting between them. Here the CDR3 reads CASSLGSGPQETQYF. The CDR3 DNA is TGCGCCAGCAGCTTGGGATCGGGGCCTCAAGAGACCCAGTACTTC.

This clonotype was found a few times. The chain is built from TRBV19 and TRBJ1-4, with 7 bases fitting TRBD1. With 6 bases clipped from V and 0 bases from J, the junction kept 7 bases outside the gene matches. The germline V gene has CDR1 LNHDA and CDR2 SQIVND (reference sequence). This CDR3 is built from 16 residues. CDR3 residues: CASSTQGRATNEKLFF. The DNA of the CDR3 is TGTGCCAGTAGCACACAGGGGCGTGCAACTAATGAAAAACTGTTTTTT. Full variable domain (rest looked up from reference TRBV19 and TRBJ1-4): DGGITQSPKYLFRKEGQNVTLSCEQNLNHDAMYWYRQDPGQGLRLIYYSQIVNDFQKGDIAEGYSVSREKKESFPLTVTSAQKNPTAFYLCASSTQGRATNEKLFFGSGTQLSVL.